Following are 29 T cell receptor beta chains from one sample sequenced in a study of OX40 agonist ivuxolimab in advanced cancers. Produced via immunoSEQ multiplex PCR; TCRdb's table is partial and in-frame only. The sample lists 48,000 or so clones; about 81% were seen once. This specimen was CD4+ or CD8+ T cells sorted from blood, taken in a trial of the OX40 agonist ivuxolimab. Receptor source: an adult with an advanced solid tumor such as melanoma, head and neck, liver or kidney cancer.

V and J are TRBV5-1 and TRBJ2-2, with 8 bases identical to TRBD2. After removal of 3 bases from V and 0 bases from J, the junction contained 7 bases not matched to a gene. The CDR3 extends over 17 amino acids. CDR1 and CDR2 (germline): SGHRS, YFSETQ. CDR3 nucleotides: TGCGCCAGCAGCTCCCATTCTAGCGGGCCGAACACCGGGGAGCTGTTTTTT. This gives the protein CASSSHSSGPNTGELFF.

Concerning this clone itself: The germline gene is not matched at one end of the junction; a read error may be the cause. The CDR3 nucleotides are TGTGCCAGCAGTGAATACGGGTTTCAAGAGGCCCAGTACTTC. Translated: CASSEYGFQEAQYF. This chain joins TRBV25-1 and TRBJ2-5; D is ambiguous. The germline V gene has CDR1 MGHDK and CDR2 SYGVNS. This CDR3 contains 14 residues.

The J gene is TRBJ2-1, the V gene TRBV15; the match to TRBD1 covers 10 bases. The CDR3 length is 15 residues. Trimming removed 5 bases from V and 8 bases from J; junction bases left unmatched: 9. Germline CDR1 is LNHNV and CDR2 is YYDKDF (reference sequence). CDR3 in DNA: TGTGCCACCAGCCGGGACAGGGGTAGACTCGATGAGCAGTTCTTC. The encoded protein is CATSRDRGRLDEQFF.

CDR3 nucleotide sequence: TGTGCCAGCAGCGTAGCTGGAGGGGGTGTAGCTCCTACGGATGAGCAGTTCTTC. It translates to CASSVAGGGVAPTDEQFF. The chain recombines TRBV9 with TRBJ2-1; D may match TRBD1 or TRBD2 (6 bases each). This CDR3 has 18 residues. The ends were cut back, 0 bases at V and 8 bases at J, with 24 bases in the middle. The V gene's germline CDR1 is SGDLS and CDR2 YYNGEE.

The CDR3 DNA follows: TGTGCCAGCAGCCATCTCGACAGGGGCGCTTTCTTT. This encodes CASSHLDRGAFF. This chain links TRBV16 with TRBJ1-1, with 8 bases matching TRBD1. CDR1 and CDR2 (germline): KGHSY, FQNENV. The CDR3 length is 12 residues. V lost 3 bases, J lost 11 bases, and 5 bases stayed unmatched. The full variable domain, completed using reference TRBV16 and TRBJ1-1, is GEEVAQTPKHLVRGEGQKAKLYCAPIKGHSYVFWYQQVLKNEFKFLISFQNENVFDETGMPKERFSAKCLPNSPCSLEIQATKLEDSAVYFCASSHLDRGAFFGQGTRLTVV.

J is TRBJ1-3 and V is TRBV7-2, with D perhaps TRBD1 (6 bases). This CDR3 is built from 13 residues. V lost 5 bases and J 4 bases, leaving 9 bases between the germline ends. In germline, CDR1 is SGHTA, CDR2 FQGNSA. The CDR3 DNA follows: TGTGCCAGCAGCACAGGGTACGGAAACACCATATATTTT. It encodes CASSTGYGNTIYF.

The chain combines TRBV7-2 with TRBJ2-1, with 9 bases lining up with TRBD1. The CDR3 consists of 15 residues. CDR1 is SGHTA, CDR2 FQGNSA, per germline. V lost 5 bases to trimming and J lost 3 bases; unmatched junction nucleotides: 5. The CDR3 coding sequence is TGTGCCAGCAGCGCCTACAGGGGGCTCTACAATGAGCAGTTCTTC. Translating it yields CASSAYRGLYNEQFF. Combining the CDR3 with reference TRBV7-2 and TRBJ2-1 gives the whole variable domain GAGVSQSPSNKVTEKGKDVELRCDPISGHTALYWYRQSLGQGLEFLIYFQGNSAPDKSGLPSDRFSAERTGGSVSTLTIQRTQQEDSAVYLCASSAYRGLYNEQFFGPGTRLTVL.

The V gene is TRBV7-9, the J gene TRBJ1-5; a possible D gene is TRBD1 (6 bases). Trimming removed 4 bases from V and 5 bases from J, with 12 bases in between. The CDR3 contains 14 residues. Germline V gene lookup returns CDR1 SEHNR and CDR2 FQNEAQ (reference sequence). The CDR3 DNA follows: TGTGCCAGCAGCTCGTTTAGGACAGATCAGCCCCAGCATTTT. Protein sequence: CASSSFRTDQPQHF.

This clone was seen only a few times. The chain links TRBV2 to TRBJ1-1; D remains unclear. The CDR3 has 13 amino acids. V gave up 0 bases and J gave up 6 bases, with 8 bases separating them. The germline V gene encodes CDR1 SNHLY and CDR2 FYNNEI. For the CDR3, the DNA is TGTGCCAGCAGTGAAGCTCGGGGATCTGAAGCTTTCTTT. Protein product: CASSEARGSEAFF.

The chain employs TRBV15 and TRBJ2-1; D is undetermined. CDR3 length equals 15 residues. V shed 8 bases and J shed 0 bases, with 14 bases lying between them. CDR1 is LNHNV, CDR2 YYDKDF, per germline (reference sequence). CDR3 bases: TGTGCCACCTCGGATGGCGGTGGCTCCTACAATGAGCAGTTCTTC. Protein: CATSDGGGSYNEQFF.

V is TRBV5-6 and J is TRBJ2-5; 9 bases align to TRBD1. J lost 5 bases, V lost 7 bases, and 6 bases had no gene match. Per germline, CDR1 SGHDT and CDR2 YYEEEE. The CDR3 length is 13 residues. The CDR3 DNA sequence: TGTGCCAGCCAACAGGGGGCTTGGGAGACCCAGTACTTC. Protein product: CASQQGAWETQYF.

This sequence joins TRBV10-3 and TRBJ1-1; the D gene is possibly TRBD1 (5 bases). The CDR3 has 15 amino acids. The germline gives CDR1 ENHRY, CDR2 SYGVKD. V was shortened by 0 bases and J by 9 bases, with 17 bases between the two germline ends. The CDR3 protein is CAISESGGLGRQAFF. The CDR3 DNA is TGTGCCATCAGTGAGTCGGGGGGACTCGGCAGACAAGCTTTCTTT.

Comment on this clone: Its ends do not fully match the called genes, so a read error is possible. This chain connects TRBV10-3 to TRBJ2-7; 8 nucleotides line up with TRBD1. The CDR3 is made up of 11 amino acids. Germline V gene data show CDR1 as ENHRY and CDR2 as SYGVKD. CDR3 in DNA: TGTGCCATCAGTGCAGGGGGCGAGCAGTGCTTC. Residues: CAISAGGEQCF.

V and J are TRBV7-2 and TRBJ2-1, with TRBD2 matching 9 bases. The CDR3 totals 16 residues. J was trimmed by 0 bases and V by 4 bases; bases with no gene match: 4. CDR1 and CDR2 from the germline V gene are SGHTA and FQGNSA. The CDR3 is CASSSSGLASYNEQFF. CDR3 nucleotides: TGTGCCAGCAGCTCGTCGGGACTAGCCTCCTACAATGAGCAGTTCTTC.

This clone was recorded a few times. This chain joins TRBV29-1 and TRBJ1-1; TRBD1 matches 9 bases. CDR1 SQVTM and CDR2 ANQGSEA come from the germline V gene. Germline trimming cut 5 bases from V and 4 bases from J; bases unmatched to any gene: 2. This CDR3 contains 12 residues. This CDR3 is CSVLTGGTEAFF. The CDR3 DNA follows: TGCAGCGTTCTGACAGGGGGCACTGAAGCTTTCTTT.

V usage is TRBV30 and J usage is TRBJ1-1; no reliable D call. Germline V gene lookup returns CDR1 GTSNPN and CDR2 SVGIG (reference sequence). The length of the CDR3 is 12 residues. V was pared by 1 base and J by 1 base, with 4 bases between. CDR3 region: CAWSAPNTEAFF. In DNA form, the CDR3 reads TGTGCCTGGAGTGCTCCGAACACTGAAGCTTTCTTT. Full variable domain (remainder filled in from reference TRBV30 and TRBJ1-1): SQTIHQWPATLVQPVGSPLSLECTVEGTSNPNLYWYRQAAGRGLQLLFYSVGIGQISSEVPQNLSASRPQDRQFILSSKKLLLSDSGFYLCAWSAPNTEAFFGQGTRLTVV.

This clone was detected only once. V gene TRBV5-1 combines with J gene TRBJ2-1; D unresolved. Germline V lookup: CDR1 SGHRS, CDR2 YFSETQ. This CDR3 is 15 amino acids long. Between the trimmed V and J ends, which lost 0 bases and 6 bases, there was a span of 13 bases. In nucleotides, the CDR3 is TGCGCCAGCAGCTTGGCCGGCTCTTTGGGCAATGAGCAGTTCTTC. Translation: CASSLAGSLGNEQFF.

The genes are TRBV7-2 and TRBJ2-7, with TRBD1 identical over 9 bases. Germline lookup yields CDR1 SGHTA and CDR2 FQGNSA. Trimming took 3 bases from V and 1 from J; bases not matched to a gene: 4. The CDR3 runs to 15 residues. DNA for the CDR3: TGTGCCAGCAGCTTTTCCGGGACAGGGTCCTACGAGCAGTACTTC. Amino acid sequence: CASSFSGTGSYEQYF. Full variable domain (remainder filled in from reference TRBV7-2 and TRBJ2-7): GAGVSQSPSNKVTEKGKDVELRCDPISGHTALYWYRQSLGQGLEFLIYFQGNSAPDKSGLPSDRFSAERTGGSVSTLTIQRTQQEDSAVYLCASSFSGTGSYEQYFGPGTRLTVT.

V usage is TRBV30 and J usage is TRBJ2-2; D may be TRBD2 (6 bases). The CDR3 covers 12 residues. Germline loops: CDR1 GTSNPN, CDR2 SVGIG (reference sequence). The CDR3 sequence is CGGDSYTGELFF. CDR3 nucleotide sequence: TGTGGCGGGGACTCCTACACCGGGGAGCTGTTTTTT.

The genes are TRBV5-1 and TRBJ2-5; D may be TRBD1 (6 bases). CDR3 length: 16 amino acids. Germline V lookup: CDR1 SGHRS, CDR2 YFSETQ. Trimming shortened V by 1 base and J by 2 bases, and 15 bases separated the two germline ends. The CDR3 region is CASSLTGQLIQETQYF. CDR3 coding DNA: TGCGCCAGCAGCTTGACCGGACAGCTTATACAAGAGACCCAGTACTTC. Supplemented by reference TRBV5-1 and TRBJ2-5, the full variable domain reads KAGVTQTPRYLIKTRGQQVTLSCSPISGHRSVSWYQQTPGQGLQFLFEYFSETQRNKGNFPGRFSGRQFSNSRSEMNVSTLELGDSALYLCASSLTGQLIQETQYFGPGTRLLVL.

This chain uses TRBV19 with TRBJ1-1; TRBD1 matches at 7 bases. There are 14 residues in the CDR3. The germline V gene encodes CDR1 LNHDA and CDR2 SQIVND (reference sequence). The J segment lost 0 bases and the V segment lost 7 bases, leaving 5 bases of the junction unmatched. CDR3 region: CASTLGQLNTEAFF. CDR3 nucleotides: TGTGCCAGTACCCTGGGACAGTTGAACACTGAAGCTTTCTTT. Looking up the rest from reference TRBV19 and TRBJ1-1 gives the full variable domain: DGGITQSPKYLFRKEGQNVTLSCEQNLNHDAMYWYRQDPGQGLRLIYYSQIVNDFQKGDIAEGYSVSREKKESFPLTVTSAQKNPTAFYLCASTLGQLNTEAFFGQGTRLTVV.

Turning to this clone: The sample has other DNA sequences that encode this CDR3 too. This chain links TRBV7-8 with TRBJ2-7, with D perhaps assigned TRBD1 or TRBD2 (5 bases each). The CDR3 contains 13 residues. Germline loops: CDR1 SGHVS, CDR2 FQNEAQ. Trimming removed 5 bases at V and 6 bases at J, with 14 bases between. The CDR3 nucleotides are TGTGCCAGCAGCCCCGGGACGGGGACCGAGCAGTACTTC. Its translation: CASSPGTGTEQYF.

The chain joins TRBV5-1 to TRBJ2-3, with 10 bases lining up with TRBD2. This CDR3 has 15 residues. V was pared by 4 bases and J by 6 bases, with 8 bases of the junction left unmatched. The germline V gene has CDR1 SGHRS and CDR2 YFSETQ. CDR3 loop: CASSATSGKGDTQYF. CDR3 coding DNA: TGCGCCAGCAGCGCCACTAGCGGGAAGGGCGATACGCAGTATTTT. Full variable domain (missing parts from reference TRBV5-1 and TRBJ2-3): KAGVTQTPRYLIKTRGQQVTLSCSPISGHRSVSWYQQTPGQGLQFLFEYFSETQRNKGNFPGRFSGRQFSNSRSEMNVSTLELGDSALYLCASSATSGKGDTQYFGPGTRLTVL.

V usage is TRBV5-5 and J usage is TRBJ2-7; D possibly corresponds to TRBD1 (6 bases). Trimming shortened V by 1 base and J by 0 bases, and 11 bases separated the two germline ends. CDR3 length: 15 amino acids. Germline-derived CDR1 and CDR2 are SGHKS and YYEKEE (reference sequence). CDR3 in DNA: TGTGCCAGCAGCTTGATTGGGGGCAGCTCCTACGAGCAGTACTTC. Protein sequence: CASSLIGGSSYEQYF.

The gene calls are TRBV13 and TRBJ2-7; D gene unclear. V was shortened by 7 bases and J by 3 bases, with 7 bases between the two germline ends. Looked up from germline, CDR1 is PRHDT and CDR2 is FYEKMQ (reference sequence). The CDR3 is 11 amino acids. The CDR3 DNA is TGTGCCAGCAAAACAGACTACGAGCAGTACTTC. Residues: CASKTDYEQYF.

The CDR3 DNA reads TGCGCCAGCAGCCGGGACCTCAACAATGAGCAGTTCTTC. It specifies CASSRDLNNEQFF. The chain couples TRBV5-1 to TRBJ2-1, with D possibly called TRBD1 or TRBD2 (5 bases each). This CDR3 is 13 amino acids long. V lost 4 bases and J lost 5, with 10 bases in between. In germline, CDR1 is SGHRS, CDR2 YFSETQ.

The chain combines TRBV18 with TRBJ2-7; TRBD1 aligns across 7 bases. There are 13 residues in the CDR3. V was pared by 2 bases and J by 7 bases, with 5 bases of the junction left unmatched. Per the germline V gene, CDR1 is KGHSH and CDR2 is LQKENI. In nucleotides, the CDR3 is TGTGCCAGCTCACCAAACAGGGGTGAGGAGCAGTACTTC. Protein sequence: CASSPNRGEEQYF.

The chain employs TRBV27 and TRBJ2-7; D call uncertain. With 4 bases removed from V and 0 bases from J, the gap between germline ends came to 10 bases. The V gene's germline CDR1 is MNHEY and CDR2 SMNVEV (reference sequence). CDR3 size: 14 residues. The CDR3 sequence is CASSYATGSYEQYF. For the CDR3, the DNA is TGTGCCAGCAGTTACGCGACTGGCTCCTACGAGCAGTACTTC.

V and J are TRBV4-1 and TRBJ2-1, with 12 positions matching TRBD2. Germline V gives CDR1 MGHRA, CDR2 YSYEKL. The CDR3 is 17 residues long. With 4 bases clipped from V and 4 bases from J, the junction kept 8 bases outside the gene matches. CDR3 bases: TGCGCCAGCAGCCCCGGGACTAGCGGGTCCTATTACAATGAGCAGTTCTTC. Translation gives CASSPGTSGSYYNEQFF.